This T cell receptor (beta chain) was found in a study of T cells in Graves' hyperthyroidism and ophthalmopathy. Findings and caveats of the study: Blood shared most expanded thyroid clonotypes above 0.001. Separating ophthalmopathy from stable hyperthyroidism was achieved by a 13 V-J model.

On this clonotype itself: Its antigen is as yet unknown.

TCR beta CDR3 regions were amplified from RNA transcripts. Using the HTBI primer set, a first-round RT-PCR was run on the TCR CDR3. TCRdb re-derived calls from the multiplex PCR reads in MiXCR, one entry per CDR3 protein. Of fewer than 450,000 distinct CDR3 sequences in the sample, 15% to 20% were seen once. The TCR was taken from a man younger than 35 with Graves' ophthalmopathy. Specimen: blood.

CDR3 loop: CASSLFAGSNQPQHF. The DNA for the CDR3 is TGTGCCAGCAGTTTATTTGCCGGGAGCAATCAGCCCCAGCATTTT. The chain has TRBV28 and TRBJ1-5; no clear D gene. The ends were cut back, 1 base at V and 1 base at J, with 8 bases in the middle. This CDR3 spans 15 amino acids. From germline, CDR1 is MDHEN and CDR2 SYDVKM.